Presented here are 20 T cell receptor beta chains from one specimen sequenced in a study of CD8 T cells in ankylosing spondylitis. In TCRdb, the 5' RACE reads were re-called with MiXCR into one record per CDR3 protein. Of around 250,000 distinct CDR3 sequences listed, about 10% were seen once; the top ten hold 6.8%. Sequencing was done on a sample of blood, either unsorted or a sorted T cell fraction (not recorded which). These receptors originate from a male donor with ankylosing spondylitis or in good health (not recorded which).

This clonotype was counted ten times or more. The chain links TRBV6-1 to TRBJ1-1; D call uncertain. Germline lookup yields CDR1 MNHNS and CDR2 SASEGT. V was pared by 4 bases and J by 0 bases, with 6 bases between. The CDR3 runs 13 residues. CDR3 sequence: CASSVGVNTEAFF. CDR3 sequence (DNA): TGTGCCAGCAGTGTTGGGGTGAACACTGAAGCTTTCTTT.

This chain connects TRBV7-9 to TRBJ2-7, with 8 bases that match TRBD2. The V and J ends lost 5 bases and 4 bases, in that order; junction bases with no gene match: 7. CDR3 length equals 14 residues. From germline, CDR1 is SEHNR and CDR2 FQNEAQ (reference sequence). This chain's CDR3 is CASSATSGSYEQYF. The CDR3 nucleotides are TGTGCCAGCAGCGCAACTAGCGGTTCTTACGAGCAGTACTTC.

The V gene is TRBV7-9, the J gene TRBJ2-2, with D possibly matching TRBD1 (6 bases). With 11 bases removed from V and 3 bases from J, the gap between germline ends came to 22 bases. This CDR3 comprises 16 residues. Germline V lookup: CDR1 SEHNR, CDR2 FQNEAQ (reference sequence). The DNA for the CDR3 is TGTGCCCCATCCAAACAGGGATCGACTTACACCGGGGAGCTGTTTTTT. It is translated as CAPSKQGSTYTGELFF.

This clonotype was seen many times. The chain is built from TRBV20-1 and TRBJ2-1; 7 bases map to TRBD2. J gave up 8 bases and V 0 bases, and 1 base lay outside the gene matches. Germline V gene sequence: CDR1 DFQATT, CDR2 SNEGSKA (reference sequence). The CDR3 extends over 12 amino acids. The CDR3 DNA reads TGCAGTGCTAGAGAGCGGGAGTATGAGCAGTTCTTC. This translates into CSAREREYEQFF.

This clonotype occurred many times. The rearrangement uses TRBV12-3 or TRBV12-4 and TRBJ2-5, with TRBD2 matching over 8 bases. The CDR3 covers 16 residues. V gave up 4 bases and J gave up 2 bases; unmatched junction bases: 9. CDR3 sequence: CASSSRLAPFQETQYF. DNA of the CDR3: TGTGCCAGCAGTTCCCGACTAGCGCCATTTCAAGAGACCCAGTACTTC.

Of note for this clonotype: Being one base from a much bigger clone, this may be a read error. CDR3 in DNA: TGTGCCAGCAGCTTACGGGACTCCTACGAGCAGTACTTC. This gives the protein CASSLRDSYEQYF. The chain carries TRBV7-9 and TRBJ2-7; a possible D gene is TRBD2 (5 bases). The germline V gene has CDR1 SEHNR and CDR2 FQNEAQ (reference sequence). CDR3 length equals 13 residues. Trimming left V 2 bases short and J 0 bases short, with 5 bases between.

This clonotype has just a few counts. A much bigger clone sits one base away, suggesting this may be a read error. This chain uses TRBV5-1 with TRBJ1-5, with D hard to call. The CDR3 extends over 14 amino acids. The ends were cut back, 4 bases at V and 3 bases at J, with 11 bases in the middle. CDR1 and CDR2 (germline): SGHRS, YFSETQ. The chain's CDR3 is CASSHLGDNQPQHF. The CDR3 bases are TGCGCCAGCAGCCATCTGGGTGACAATCAGCCCCAGCATTTT.

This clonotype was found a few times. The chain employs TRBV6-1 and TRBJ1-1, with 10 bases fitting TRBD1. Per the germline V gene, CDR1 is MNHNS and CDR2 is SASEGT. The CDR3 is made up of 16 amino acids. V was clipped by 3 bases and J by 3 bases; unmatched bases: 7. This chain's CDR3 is CASSEPAGTGDTEAFF. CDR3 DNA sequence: TGTGCCAGCAGTGAGCCTGCCGGGACAGGGGACACTGAAGCTTTCTTT.

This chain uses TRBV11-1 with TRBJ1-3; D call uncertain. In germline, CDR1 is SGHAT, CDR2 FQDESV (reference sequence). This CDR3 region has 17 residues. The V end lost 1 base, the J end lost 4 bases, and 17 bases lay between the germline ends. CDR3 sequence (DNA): TGTGCCAGCAGCTTAGTTCCCCCCGGGCGCGCCGGAAACACCATATATTTT. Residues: CASSLVPPGRAGNTIYF.

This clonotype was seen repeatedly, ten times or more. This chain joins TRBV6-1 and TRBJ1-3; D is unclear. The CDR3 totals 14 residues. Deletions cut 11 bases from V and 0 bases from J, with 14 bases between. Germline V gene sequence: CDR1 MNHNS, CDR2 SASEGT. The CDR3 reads CAGKPLSSGNTIYF. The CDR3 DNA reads TGTGCCGGAAAGCCCCTTTCCTCTGGAAACACCATATATTTT.

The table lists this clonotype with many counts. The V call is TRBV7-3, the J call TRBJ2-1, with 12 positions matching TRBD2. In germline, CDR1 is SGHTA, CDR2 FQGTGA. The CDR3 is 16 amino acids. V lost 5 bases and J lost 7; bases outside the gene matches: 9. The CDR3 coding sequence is TGTGCCAGCAGCCCACCCCGGACTAGCGGGATTAATGAGCAGTTCTTC. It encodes CASSPPRTSGINEQFF.

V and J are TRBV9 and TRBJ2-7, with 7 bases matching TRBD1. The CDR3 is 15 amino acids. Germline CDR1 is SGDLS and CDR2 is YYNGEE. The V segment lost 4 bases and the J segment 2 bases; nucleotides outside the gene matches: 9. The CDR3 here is CASSTTGDQAYEQYF. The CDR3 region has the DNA TGTGCCAGCAGCACTACAGGGGATCAGGCCTACGAGCAGTACTTC. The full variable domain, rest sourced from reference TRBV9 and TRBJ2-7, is DSGVTQTPKHLITATGQRVTLRCSPRSGDLSVYWYQQSLDQGLQFLIQYYNGEERAKGNILERFSAQQFPDLHSELNLSSLELGDSALYFCASSTTGDQAYEQYFGPGTRLTVT.

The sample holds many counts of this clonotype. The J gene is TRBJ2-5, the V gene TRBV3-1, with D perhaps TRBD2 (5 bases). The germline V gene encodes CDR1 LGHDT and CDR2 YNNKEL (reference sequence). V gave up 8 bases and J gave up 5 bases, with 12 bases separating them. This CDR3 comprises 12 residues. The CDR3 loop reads CASLDSRETQYF. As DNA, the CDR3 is TGTGCCAGCCTGGACTCCCGGGAGACCCAGTACTTC.

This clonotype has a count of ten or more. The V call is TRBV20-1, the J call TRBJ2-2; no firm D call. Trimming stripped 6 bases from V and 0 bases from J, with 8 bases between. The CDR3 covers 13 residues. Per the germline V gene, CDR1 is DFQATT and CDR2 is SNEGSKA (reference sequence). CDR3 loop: CSARPSNTGELFF. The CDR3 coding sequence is TGCAGTGCGCGTCCATCGAACACCGGGGAGCTGTTTTTT.

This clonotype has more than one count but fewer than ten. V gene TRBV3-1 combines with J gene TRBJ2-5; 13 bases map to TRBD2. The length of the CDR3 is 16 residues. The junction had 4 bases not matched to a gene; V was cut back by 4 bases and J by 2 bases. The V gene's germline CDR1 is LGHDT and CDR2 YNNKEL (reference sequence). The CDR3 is CASSLGLAGTQETQYF. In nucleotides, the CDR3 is TGTGCCAGCAGCCTGGGACTAGCGGGAACACAAGAGACCCAGTACTTC.

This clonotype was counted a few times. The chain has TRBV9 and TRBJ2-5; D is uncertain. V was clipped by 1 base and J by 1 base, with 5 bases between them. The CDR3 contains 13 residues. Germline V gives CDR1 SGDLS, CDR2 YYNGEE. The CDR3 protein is CASSVSTQETQYF. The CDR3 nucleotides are TGTGCCAGCAGCGTAAGCACCCAAGAGACCCAGTACTTC.

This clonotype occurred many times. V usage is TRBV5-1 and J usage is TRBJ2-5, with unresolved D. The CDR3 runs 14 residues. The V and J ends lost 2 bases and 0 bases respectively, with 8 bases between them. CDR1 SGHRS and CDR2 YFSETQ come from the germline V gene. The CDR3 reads CASSFGENQETQYF. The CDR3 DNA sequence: TGCGCCAGCAGCTTTGGCGAGAACCAAGAGACCCAGTACTTC.

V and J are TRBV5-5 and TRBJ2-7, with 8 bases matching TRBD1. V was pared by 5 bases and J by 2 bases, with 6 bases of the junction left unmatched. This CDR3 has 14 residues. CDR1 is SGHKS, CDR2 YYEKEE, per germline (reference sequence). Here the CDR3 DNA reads TGTGCCAGCAGTATGACAGGGGACGCCTACGAGCAGTACTTC. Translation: CASSMTGDAYEQYF.

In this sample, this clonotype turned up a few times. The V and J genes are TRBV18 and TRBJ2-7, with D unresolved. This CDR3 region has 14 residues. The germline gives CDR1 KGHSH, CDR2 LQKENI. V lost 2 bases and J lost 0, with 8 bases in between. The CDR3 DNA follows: TGTGCCAGCTCACCAGCCGGGCGCTCCTACGAGCAGTACTTC. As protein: CASSPAGRSYEQYF.

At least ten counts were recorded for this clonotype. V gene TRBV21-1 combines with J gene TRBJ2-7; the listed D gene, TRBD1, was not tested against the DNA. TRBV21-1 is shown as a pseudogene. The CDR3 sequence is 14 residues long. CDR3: CASTPGKGTYEQYF. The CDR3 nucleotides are TGTGCCAGCACCCCAGGCAAGGGGACCTACGAGCAGTACTTC.